These 3 T cell receptor beta chains share one sample of origin, sequenced in a study of OX40 agonist ivuxolimab in advanced cancers. This table comes from immunoSEQ multiplex PCR, and its TCRdb copy is limited to in-frame clones, with some not included. The table has thousands of clones, less than 90% seen once. The sequences come from CD4+ or CD8+ T cells sorted from blood, collected in a trial of the OX40 agonist ivuxolimab. The origin of the receptors is an adult with an advanced solid tumor such as melanoma, head and neck, liver or kidney cancer.

CDR3 sequence: CASSWTGGYNEQFF. The CDR3 DNA sequence: TGTGCCAGCAGTTGGACAGGGGGCTACAATGAGCAGTTCTTC. This sequence joins TRBV27 and TRBJ2-1; TRBD1 agrees at 10 bases. CDR3 length equals 14 residues. Per germline, CDR1 MNHEY and CDR2 SMNVEV (reference sequence). V was pared by 4 bases and J by 3 bases, with 0 bases of the junction left unmatched.

This chain joins TRBV4-3 and TRBJ2-7; D call uncertain. CDR3 size: 14 residues. V lost 5 bases, J lost 11 bases, and 22 bases lay in between. CDR1 is LGHNA and CDR2 is YSLEER in the germline V gene. The CDR3 sequence is CASSAGPDAPLEYF. In DNA, the CDR3 is TGCGCCAGCAGCGCAGGCCCGGACGCCCCTTTGGAGTACTTC.

This chain uses TRBV7-9 with TRBJ1-2; perhaps TRBD1 as D (5 bases). CDR1 SEHNR and CDR2 FQNEAQ come from the germline V gene (reference sequence). Between the trimmed V and J ends, which lost 6 bases and 3 bases, there was a span of 5 bases. This CDR3 is 11 amino acids long. CDR3 sequence reads: CASRTDYGYTF. CDR3 nucleotides: TGTGCCAGCAGGACAGACTATGGCTACACCTTC.